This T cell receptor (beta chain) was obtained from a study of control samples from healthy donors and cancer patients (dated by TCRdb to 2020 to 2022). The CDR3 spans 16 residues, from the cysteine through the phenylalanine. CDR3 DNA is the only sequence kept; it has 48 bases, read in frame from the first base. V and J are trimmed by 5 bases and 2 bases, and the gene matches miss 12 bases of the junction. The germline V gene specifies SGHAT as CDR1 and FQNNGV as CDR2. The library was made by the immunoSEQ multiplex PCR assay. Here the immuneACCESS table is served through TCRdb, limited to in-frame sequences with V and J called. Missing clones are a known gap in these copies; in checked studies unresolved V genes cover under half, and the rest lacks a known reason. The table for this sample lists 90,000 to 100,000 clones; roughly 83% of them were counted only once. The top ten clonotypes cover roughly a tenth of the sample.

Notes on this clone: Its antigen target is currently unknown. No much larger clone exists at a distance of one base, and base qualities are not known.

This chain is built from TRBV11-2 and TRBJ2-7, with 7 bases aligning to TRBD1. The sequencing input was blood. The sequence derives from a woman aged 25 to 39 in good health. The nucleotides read TGTGCCAGCAGCCCGGAAGACAGGGCCTTTACCTACGAGCAGTACTTC. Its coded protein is CASSPEDRAFTYEQYF.